The next 17 T cell receptor beta chains were all read from a single sample in a study of CD8 T cells in Susac syndrome (dated by TCRdb to about 2019). To prepare the library, the immunoSEQ multiplex PCR assay was applied. RNA was extracted with the RNeasy kit and roughly 0.45 to 1 ug was reverse transcribed using random hexamers. TCRdb reprocessed the public reads (quality trimming at Q25 with fastp, clone calling with MiXCR) and kept in-frame beta chains. Under each unique CDR3 protein, matching rows form one entry showing the most common genes and DNA. This sample holds about 250,000 distinct CDR3 sequences; roughly 95% were observed only once. Roughly 0.072% of the sample goes to the ten largest clones. Material for sequencing was CD4+ T cells from PBMCs. All receptors derive from a human donor with multiple sclerosis.

The gene calls are TRBV19 and TRBJ1-2; no clear D. The CDR3 consists of 13 residues. The V gene's germline CDR1 is LNHDA and CDR2 SQIVND (reference sequence). V lost 5 bases to trimming and J lost 5 bases, with 12 bases between them. The CDR3 nucleotides are TGTGCCAGTAGTGTTCGGAGAGGGTATGGCTACACCTTC. Its translation is CASSVRRGYGYTF.

In this sample, this clonotype turned up once. The rearrangement uses TRBV6-5 and TRBJ2-2, with a possible D match to TRBD2 (5 bases). The length of the CDR3 is 15 residues. CDR1 MNHEY and CDR2 SVGAGI come from the germline V gene. Trimming left V 6 bases short and J 1 base short, with 12 bases between. CDR3 nucleotides: TGTGCCAGCAGACGGACCGGGAAGAACACCGGGGAGCTGTTTTTT. Translating gives CASRRTGKNTGELFF.

The chain combines TRBV13 with TRBJ2-7; a possible D gene is TRBD2 (5 bases). This CDR3 has 14 residues. Germline V gene lookup returns CDR1 PRHDT and CDR2 FYEKMQ (reference sequence). V shed 7 bases and J shed 4 bases, with 17 bases lying between them. The CDR3 nucleotides read TGTGCCAGCAACACCCCGAGGGCCGGTTACGAGCAGTACTTC. This codes for CASNTPRAGYEQYF.

This sequence joins TRBV12-3 or TRBV12-4 and TRBJ2-7, with TRBD2 matching over 12 bases. The CDR3 loop spans 16 amino acids. V lost 4 bases to trimming and J lost 1 base; unmatched junction nucleotides: 5. The CDR3 here is CASSSPSGRASYEQYV. The CDR3 DNA sequence: TGTGCCAGCAGTTCCCCTAGCGGGAGGGCATCCTACGAGCAGTACGTC.

This chain connects TRBV6-5 to TRBJ1-6; D is unresolved. This CDR3 is 14 amino acids long. CDR1 and CDR2 (germline): MNHEY, SVGAGI. Between the trimmed V and J ends, which lost 2 bases and 9 bases, there was a span of 11 bases. CDR3 region: CASSYDPWGSPLHF. The CDR3 DNA reads TGTGCCAGCAGTTACGACCCCTGGGGTTCACCCCTCCACTTT.

V is TRBV12-3 or TRBV12-4 and J is TRBJ2-1; either TRBD1 or TRBD2 may fit D (5 bases each). The CDR3 is 15 residues long. V lost 6 bases and J 4 bases, leaving 16 bases between the germline ends. CDR3 nucleotide sequence: TGTGCCAGCAGCCCCCAGGGAGATGGGTACAATGAGCAGTTCTTC. Translating gives CASSPQGDGYNEQFF.

V usage is TRBV12-3 or TRBV12-4 and J usage is TRBJ2-5; D remains unclear. The CDR3 runs to 16 residues. Trimming removed 4 bases from V and 5 bases from J, with 20 bases in between. The DNA of the CDR3 is TGTGCCAGCAGTTCGACCCGAGAAGGTACTGGGGAGACCCAGTACTTC. Protein: CASSSTREGTGETQYF.

DNA of the CDR3: TGTGCCAGCAGTGTGGACATCGGAAACACTGAAGCTTTCTTT. It specifies CASSVDIGNTEAFF. The J gene is TRBJ1-1, the V gene TRBV6-4, with D possibly being TRBD1 (5 bases). Trimming removed 4 bases at V and 2 bases at J, with 11 bases between. The V gene's germline CDR1 is MRHNA and CDR2 SNTAGT. The CDR3 sequence is 14 residues long.

The genes are TRBV10-1 and TRBJ2-5; D is unresolved. There are 12 residues in the CDR3. The ends were cut back, 5 bases at V and 2 bases at J, with 6 bases in the middle. In germline, CDR1 is WNHNN, CDR2 SYGVQD (reference sequence). CDR3 residues: CASSTGQETQYF. The DNA for the CDR3 is TGCGCCAGCAGTACGGGTCAAGAGACCCAGTACTTC.

V is TRBV3-1 and J is TRBJ1-1, with 9 bases identical to TRBD1. The CDR3 runs 15 residues. Germline V gene sequence: CDR1 LGHDT, CDR2 YNNKEL (reference sequence). J gave up 0 bases and V 7 bases, and 6 bases lay outside the gene matches. The CDR3 region has the DNA TGTGCCAGCACTCAAGGACAGGGGATGAACACTGAAGCTTTCTTT. It encodes CASTQGQGMNTEAFF. The whole variable domain, filled in from reference TRBV3-1 and TRBJ1-1, reads DTAVSQTPKYLVTQMGNDKSIKCEQNLGHDTMYWYKQDSKKFLKIMFSYNNKELIINETVPNRFSPKSPDKAHLNLHINSLELGDSAVYFCASTQGQGMNTEAFFGQGTRLTVV.

This chain uses TRBV4-2 with TRBJ1-6, with D possibly being TRBD1 (6 bases). The germline CDR1 and CDR2 sequences are LGHNA and YNFKEQ. The CDR3 covers 15 residues. V was cut by 0 bases and J by 6 bases, with 9 bases left in between. CDR3 loop: CASSQDLQGNSPLHF. The CDR3 DNA is TGTGCCAGCAGCCAAGATCTACAGGGTAATTCACCCCTCCACTTT.

The chain recombines TRBV28 with TRBJ1-2; D is ambiguous. Germline-derived CDR1 and CDR2 are MDHEN and SYDVKM. There are 14 residues in the CDR3. Between the trimmed V and J ends, which lost 3 bases and 4 bases, there was a span of 12 bases. The CDR3 reads CASSLPGDTYGYTF. Written as DNA, the CDR3 is TGTGCCAGCAGTTTGCCCGGGGATACCTATGGCTACACCTTC.

The V and J genes are TRBV4-2 and TRBJ1-1, with D unclear. V was pared by 7 bases and J by 1 base, with 10 bases between. Germline-derived CDR1 and CDR2 are LGHNA and YNFKEQ. The CDR3 runs to 13 residues. CDR3 sequence (DNA): TGTGCCAGCACTAACTGGGGGAACACTGAAGCTTTCTTT. It translates to CASTNWGNTEAFF.

The V and J genes are TRBV30 and TRBJ2-7; TRBD1 matches 8 bases. Germline V gene data show CDR1 as GTSNPN and CDR2 as SVGIG (reference sequence). V lost 4 bases and J lost 4; bases outside the gene matches: 15. This CDR3 is 16 amino acids long. CDR3 in amino acids: CAWNRQGSGVVYEQYV. CDR3 coding DNA: TGTGCCTGGAATCGACAGGGGTCGGGAGTTGTTTACGAGCAGTACGTC.

The J gene is TRBJ1-2, the V gene TRBV29-1; a weak D match, TRBD1 (6 bases). This CDR3 spans 15 amino acids. With 4 bases removed from V and 5 bases from J, the gap between germline ends came to 20 bases. Germline assignment: CDR1 SQVTM and CDR2 ANQGSEA. The CDR3: CSVGGGSGEIYGYTF. In nucleotides, the CDR3 is TGCAGCGTTGGCGGGGGGTCAGGGGAGATTTATGGCTACACCTTC.

This clonotype was observed a few times. This chain links TRBV7-2 with TRBJ1-2, with 7 bases fitting TRBD1. The CDR3 has 14 residues. Per the germline V gene, CDR1 is SGHTA and CDR2 is FQGNSA. J lost 4 bases, V lost 1 base, and 3 bases had no gene match. DNA for the CDR3: TGTGCCAGCAGCTTAGGCGGGACAGCCTATGGCTACACCTTC. Amino acids: CASSLGGTAYGYTF. The full variable domain, rest sourced from reference TRBV7-2 and TRBJ1-2, is GAGVSQSPSNKVTEKGKDVELRCDPISGHTALYWYRQSLGQGLEFLIYFQGNSAPDKSGLPSDRFSAERTGGSVSTLTIQRTQQEDSAVYLCASSLGGTAYGYTFGSGTRLTVV.

The rearrangement links TRBV30 to TRBJ2-3; no clear D gene. The V gene's germline CDR1 is GTSNPN and CDR2 SVGIG (reference sequence). The CDR3 runs to 14 residues. V dropped 4 bases and J dropped 4 bases, with 15 bases sitting between them. This CDR3 reads CAWTGPRRPDTQYF. The DNA of the CDR3 is TGTGCCTGGACGGGCCCCAGGAGACCAGATACGCAGTATTTT.